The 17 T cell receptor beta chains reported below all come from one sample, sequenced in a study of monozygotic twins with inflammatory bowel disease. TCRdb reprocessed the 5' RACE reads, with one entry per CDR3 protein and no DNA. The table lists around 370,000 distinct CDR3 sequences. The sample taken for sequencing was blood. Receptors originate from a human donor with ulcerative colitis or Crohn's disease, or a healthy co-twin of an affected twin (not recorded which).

CDR3 residues: CASSQSQPGLGDTDTQYF. This chain connects TRBV4-3 to TRBJ2-3; the TCRdb call, TRBD2, lacks DNA for checking. This CDR3 spans 18 amino acids. Germline CDR1 and CDR2: LGHNA and YSLEER.

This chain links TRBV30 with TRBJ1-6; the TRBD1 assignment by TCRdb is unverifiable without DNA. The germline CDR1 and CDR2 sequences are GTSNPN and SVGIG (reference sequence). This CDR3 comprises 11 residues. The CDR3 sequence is CAWNRGSPLHF.

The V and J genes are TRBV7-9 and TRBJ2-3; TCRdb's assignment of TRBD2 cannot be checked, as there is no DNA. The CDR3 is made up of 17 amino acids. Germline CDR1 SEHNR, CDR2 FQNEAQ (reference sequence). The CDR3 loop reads CASSPRTSGGREDTQYF.

CDR3 sequence: CASSLRTGGSEKLFF. The rearrangement uses TRBV5-1 and TRBJ1-4; TCRdb lists TRBD1, though no DNA is available to test this call. The CDR3 consists of 15 residues. Germline V CDR1 and CDR2: SGHRS, YFSETQ.

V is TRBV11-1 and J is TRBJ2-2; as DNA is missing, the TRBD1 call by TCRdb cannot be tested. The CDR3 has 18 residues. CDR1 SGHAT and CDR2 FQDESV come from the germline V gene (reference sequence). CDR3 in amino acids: CASSSYGTAQTNTGELFF.

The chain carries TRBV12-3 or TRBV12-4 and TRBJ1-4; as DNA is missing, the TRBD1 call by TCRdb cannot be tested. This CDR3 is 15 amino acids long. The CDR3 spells CASSSIQGPNEKLFF.

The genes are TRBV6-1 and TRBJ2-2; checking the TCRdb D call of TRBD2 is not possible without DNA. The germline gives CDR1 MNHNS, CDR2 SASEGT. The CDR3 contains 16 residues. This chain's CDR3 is CASMPSGARSTGELFF.

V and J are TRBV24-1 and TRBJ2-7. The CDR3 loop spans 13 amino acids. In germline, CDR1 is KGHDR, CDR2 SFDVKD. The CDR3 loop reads CATPRGSSYEQYF.

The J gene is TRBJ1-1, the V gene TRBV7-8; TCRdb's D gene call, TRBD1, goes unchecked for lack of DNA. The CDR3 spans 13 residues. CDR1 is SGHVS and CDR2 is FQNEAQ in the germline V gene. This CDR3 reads CASSLVQGTEAFF.

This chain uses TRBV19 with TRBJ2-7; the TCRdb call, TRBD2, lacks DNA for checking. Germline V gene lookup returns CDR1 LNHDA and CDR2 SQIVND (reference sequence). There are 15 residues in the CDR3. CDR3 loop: CASTESGGDFYEQYF.

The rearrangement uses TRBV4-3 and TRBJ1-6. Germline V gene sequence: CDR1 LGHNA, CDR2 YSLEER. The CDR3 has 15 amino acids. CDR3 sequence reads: CASSPTFDVESPLHF.

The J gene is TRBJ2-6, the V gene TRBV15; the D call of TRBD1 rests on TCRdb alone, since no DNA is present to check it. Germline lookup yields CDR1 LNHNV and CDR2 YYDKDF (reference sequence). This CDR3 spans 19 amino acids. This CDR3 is CATSIAAWGIEDGANVLTF.

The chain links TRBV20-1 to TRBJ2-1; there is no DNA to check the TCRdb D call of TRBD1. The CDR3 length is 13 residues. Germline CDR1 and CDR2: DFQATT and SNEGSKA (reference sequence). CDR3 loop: CSARRGRWDEQFF.

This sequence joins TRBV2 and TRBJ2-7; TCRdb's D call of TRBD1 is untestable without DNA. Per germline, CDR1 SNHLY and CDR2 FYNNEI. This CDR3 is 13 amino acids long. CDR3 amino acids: CASMRGDGYEQYF.

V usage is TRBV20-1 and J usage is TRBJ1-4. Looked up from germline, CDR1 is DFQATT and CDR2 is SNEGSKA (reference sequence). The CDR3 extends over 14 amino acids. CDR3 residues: CSARYGSYEEKLFF.

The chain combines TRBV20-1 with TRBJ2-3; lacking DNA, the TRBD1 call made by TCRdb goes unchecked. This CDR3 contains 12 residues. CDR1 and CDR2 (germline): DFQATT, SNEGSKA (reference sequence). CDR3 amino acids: CSLRTGADTQYF.

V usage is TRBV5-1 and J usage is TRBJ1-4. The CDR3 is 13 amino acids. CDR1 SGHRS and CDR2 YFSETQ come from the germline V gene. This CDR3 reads CASSPGSAEKLFF.